This record covers a single T cell receptor (beta chain). The entry originates in a study of blood T cell repertoires in COVID-19. The trim removed 7 bases at V and 8 bases at J, leaving 9 bases unmatched. From germline, CDR1 is SNHLY and CDR2 FYNNEI. The CDR3 is 15 amino acids. Assay used: immunoSEQ multiplex PCR; TCRdb lists only in-frame clones, some missing. The sample consists of about 170,000 clones, around 90% of them appearing once. This clonotype was sampled from a man in his forties or fifties who had recovered from COVID-19. The sequenced material came from peripheral blood. The chain has TRBV2 and TRBJ2-1; 12 bases are shared with TRBD2. The CDR3 DNA follows: TGTGCCAGCACCCAGGGGCTAGCGGGAGGGTATGAGCAGTTCTTC. Its protein product is CASTQGLAGGYEQFF.